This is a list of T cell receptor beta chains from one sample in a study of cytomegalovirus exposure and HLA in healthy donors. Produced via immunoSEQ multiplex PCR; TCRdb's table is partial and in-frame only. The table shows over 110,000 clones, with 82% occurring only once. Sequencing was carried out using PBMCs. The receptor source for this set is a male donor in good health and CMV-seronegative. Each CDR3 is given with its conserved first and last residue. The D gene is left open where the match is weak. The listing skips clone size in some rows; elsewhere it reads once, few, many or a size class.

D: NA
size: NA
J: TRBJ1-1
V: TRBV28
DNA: TGTGCCAGCAGCCTTGTAGTCCAGGGCATGAACACTGAAGCTTTCTTT
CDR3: CASSLVVQGMNTEAFF

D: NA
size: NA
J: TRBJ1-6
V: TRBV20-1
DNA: TGCAGTGCTAGCAGTAATTCACCCCTCCACTTT
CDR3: CSASSNSPLHF

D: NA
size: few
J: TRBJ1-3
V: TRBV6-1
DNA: TGTGCCAGCAGTGAAGCAGGGGTGCACACCATATATTTT
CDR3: CASSEAGVHTIYF

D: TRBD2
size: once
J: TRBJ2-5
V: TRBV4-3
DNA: TGCGCCAGCGGGACTATCCAAGAGACCCAGTACTTC
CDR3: CASGTIQETQYF

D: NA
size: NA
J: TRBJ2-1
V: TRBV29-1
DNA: TGCAGCGTTAGAGGTAGCTCCTACAATGAGCAGTTCTTC
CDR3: CSVRGSSYNEQFF

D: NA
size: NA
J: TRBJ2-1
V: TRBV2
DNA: TGTGCCAGAATTCGAACCAGCTCCTACAATGAGCAGTTCTTC
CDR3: CARIRTSSYNEQFF

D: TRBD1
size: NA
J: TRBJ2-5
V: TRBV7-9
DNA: TGTGCCAGCAGCCCTGTCGCGACAGGGGAGCAAGAGACCCAGTACTTC
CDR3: CASSPVATGEQETQYF

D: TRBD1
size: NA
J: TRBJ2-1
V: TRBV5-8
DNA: TGTGCCAGCAGCTTCGGGACAGGCCTTACCTACAATGAGCAGTTCTTC
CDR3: CASSFGTGLTYNEQFF

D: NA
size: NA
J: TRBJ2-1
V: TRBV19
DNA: TGTGCCAGTAGTACGACAGGTTACAATGAGCAGTTCTTC
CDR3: CASSTTGYNEQFF

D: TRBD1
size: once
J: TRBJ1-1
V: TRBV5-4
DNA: TGTGCCAGCAGCCTCGGACAGGGACGGGATTTCTTT
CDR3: CASSLGQGRDFF

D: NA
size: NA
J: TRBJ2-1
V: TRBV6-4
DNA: TGTGCCAGCAGTGACGCAGACTTGGGTGAGCAGTTCTTC
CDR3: CASSDADLGEQFF

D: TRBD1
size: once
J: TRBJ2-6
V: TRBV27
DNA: TGTGCCAGCAGTTTAAAAGGGACAGGGGCCTCTGGGGCCAACGTCCTGACTTTC
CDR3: CASSLKGTGASGANVLTF

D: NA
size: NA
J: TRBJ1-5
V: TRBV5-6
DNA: TGTGCCAGCAGCTTGGGGGGTGCGGGCCAGCCCCAGCATTTT
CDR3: CASSLGGAGQPQHF

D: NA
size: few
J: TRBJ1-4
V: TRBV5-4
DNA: TGTGCCAGCAGCCCACAAGCGACTAATGAAAAACTGTTTTTT
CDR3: CASSPQATNEKLFF

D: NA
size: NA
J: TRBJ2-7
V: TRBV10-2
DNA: TGCGCCAGCAGTGAGCAGTACGAGCAGTACTTC
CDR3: CASSEQYEQYF

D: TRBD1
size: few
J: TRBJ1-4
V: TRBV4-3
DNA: TGCGCCAGCAGCCCGGGACAGGGCAATGAAAAACTGTTTTTT
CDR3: CASSPGQGNEKLFF

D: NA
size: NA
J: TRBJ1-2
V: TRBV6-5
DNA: TGTGCCAGCAGACCGGACCAGGGGTATGGCTACACCTTC
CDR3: CASRPDQGYGYTF

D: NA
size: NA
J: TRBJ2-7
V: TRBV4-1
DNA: TGCGCCAGCAGCCGGGACAAGGGTCCCTACGAGCAGTACTTC
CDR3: CASSRDKGPYEQYF

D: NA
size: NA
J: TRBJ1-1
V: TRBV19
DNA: TGTGCCAGTAACCAGTGGAACACTGAAGCTTTCTTT
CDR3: CASNQWNTEAFF

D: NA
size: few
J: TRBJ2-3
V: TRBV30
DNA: TGTGCCTGGAGTGTACACGGGGGGCCGGATACGCAGTATTTT
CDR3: CAWSVHGGPDTQYF

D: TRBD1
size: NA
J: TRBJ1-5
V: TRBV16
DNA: TGTGCCAGCACCCGACAGGGGTCTCAGCCCCAGCATTTT
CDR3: CASTRQGSQPQHF

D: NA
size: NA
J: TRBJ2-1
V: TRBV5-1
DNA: TGCGCCAGCGGCCTCGGGACACCAAGGAATGAGCAGTTCTTC
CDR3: CASGLGTPRNEQFF

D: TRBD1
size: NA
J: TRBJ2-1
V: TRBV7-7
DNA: TGTGCCAGCAGCCGGGACAGGGGGCTTGGTGAGCAGTTCTTC
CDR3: CASSRDRGLGEQFF

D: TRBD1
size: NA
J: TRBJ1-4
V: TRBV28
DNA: TGTGCCAGCAGTTTAAGAGTCAGGGGGCCGGTTGAAAAACTGTTTTTT
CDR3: CASSLRVRGPVEKLFF

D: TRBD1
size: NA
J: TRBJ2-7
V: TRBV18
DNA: TGTGCCAGCTCAGTACGGGGACAGGGACCCTACGAGCAGTACTTC
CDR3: CASSVRGQGPYEQYF

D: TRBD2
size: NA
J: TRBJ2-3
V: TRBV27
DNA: TGTGCCAGCAGATTAGCGGGAGTTTTATCAGATACGCAGTATTTT
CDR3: CASRLAGVLSDTQYF

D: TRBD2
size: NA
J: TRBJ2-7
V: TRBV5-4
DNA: TGTGCCAGCAGCGCACGCCTAGCGGACAACTACGAGCAGTACTTC
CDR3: CASSARLADNYEQYF

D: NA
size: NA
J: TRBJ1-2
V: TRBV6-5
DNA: TGTGCCAGCAGTTACTCGGGGACTTTCTATGGCTACACCTTC
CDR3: CASSYSGTFYGYTF

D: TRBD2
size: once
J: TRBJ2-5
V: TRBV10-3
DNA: TGTGCCATCAGAGCCGGGACTAGCGGACAAGAGACCCAGTACTTC
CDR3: CAIRAGTSGQETQYF

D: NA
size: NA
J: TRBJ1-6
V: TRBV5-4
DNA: TGTGCCAGCAGCCTGGATATTTCACCCCTCCACTTT
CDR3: CASSLDISPLHF

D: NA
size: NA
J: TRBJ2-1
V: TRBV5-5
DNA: TGCGCCAGCAGCCAGGCTGCCGGGAACAATGAGCAGTTCTTC
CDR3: CASSQAAGNNEQFF